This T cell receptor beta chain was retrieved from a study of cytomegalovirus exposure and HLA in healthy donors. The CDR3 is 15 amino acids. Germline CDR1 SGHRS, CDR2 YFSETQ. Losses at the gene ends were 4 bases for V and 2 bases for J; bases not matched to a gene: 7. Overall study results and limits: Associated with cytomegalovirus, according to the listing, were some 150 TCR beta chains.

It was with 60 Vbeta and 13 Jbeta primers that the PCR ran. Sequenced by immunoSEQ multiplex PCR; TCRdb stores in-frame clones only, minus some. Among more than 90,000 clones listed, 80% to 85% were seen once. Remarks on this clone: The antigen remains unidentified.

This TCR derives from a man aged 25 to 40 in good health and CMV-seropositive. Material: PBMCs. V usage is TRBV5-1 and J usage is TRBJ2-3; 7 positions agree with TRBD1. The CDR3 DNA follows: TGCGCCAGCAGCCTCCCCGGGACAGTCACAGATACGCAGTATTTT. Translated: CASSLPGTVTDTQYF.